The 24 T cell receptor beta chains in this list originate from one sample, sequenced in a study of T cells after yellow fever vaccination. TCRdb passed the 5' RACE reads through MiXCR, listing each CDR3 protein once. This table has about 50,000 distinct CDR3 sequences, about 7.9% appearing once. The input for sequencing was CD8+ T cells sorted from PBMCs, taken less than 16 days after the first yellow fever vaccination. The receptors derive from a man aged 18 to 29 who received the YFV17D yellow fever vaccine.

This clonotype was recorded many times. The CDR3 sequence: CASSLLRQAGYNEQFF. The DNA for the CDR3 is TGTGCCAGCAGCTTACTACGACAGGCCGGGTACAATGAGCAGTTCTTC. The chain links TRBV7-6 to TRBJ2-1, with D possibly being TRBD1 (6 bases). The V gene lost 2 bases and the J gene lost 4 bases, with 15 bases spanning the gap. The germline gives CDR1 SGHVS, CDR2 FNYEAQ. The CDR3 length is 16 residues.

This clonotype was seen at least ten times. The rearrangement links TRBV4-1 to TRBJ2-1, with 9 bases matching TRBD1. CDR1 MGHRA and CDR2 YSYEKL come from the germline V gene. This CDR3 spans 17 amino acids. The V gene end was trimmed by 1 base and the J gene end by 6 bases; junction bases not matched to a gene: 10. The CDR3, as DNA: TGCGCCAGCAGCCAAGTGCCTCCGGGACAGGGTGGCAATGAGCAGTTCTTC. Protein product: CASSQVPPGQGGNEQFF.

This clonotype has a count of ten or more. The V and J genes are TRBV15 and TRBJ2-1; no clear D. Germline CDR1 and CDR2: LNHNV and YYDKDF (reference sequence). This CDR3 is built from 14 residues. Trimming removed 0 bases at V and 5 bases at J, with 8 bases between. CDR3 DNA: TGTGCCACCAGCAGAGATCGCGGCAACAATGAGCAGTTCTTC. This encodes CATSRDRGNNEQFF.

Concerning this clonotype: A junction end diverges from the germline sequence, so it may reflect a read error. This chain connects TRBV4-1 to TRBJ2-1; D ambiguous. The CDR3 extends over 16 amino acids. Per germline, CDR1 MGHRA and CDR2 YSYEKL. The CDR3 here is CVSSRPVASSYNEQFF. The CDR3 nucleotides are TGCGTCAGCAGCCGCCCGGTGGCGAGCTCCTACAATGAGCAGTTCTTC.

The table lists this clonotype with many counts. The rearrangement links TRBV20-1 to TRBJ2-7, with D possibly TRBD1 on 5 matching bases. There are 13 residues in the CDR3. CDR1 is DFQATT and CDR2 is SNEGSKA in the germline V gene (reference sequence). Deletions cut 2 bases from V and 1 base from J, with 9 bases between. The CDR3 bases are TGCAGTGCTAGACCAGGGTTTTCCTACGAGCAGTACGTC. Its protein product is CSARPGFSYEQYV.

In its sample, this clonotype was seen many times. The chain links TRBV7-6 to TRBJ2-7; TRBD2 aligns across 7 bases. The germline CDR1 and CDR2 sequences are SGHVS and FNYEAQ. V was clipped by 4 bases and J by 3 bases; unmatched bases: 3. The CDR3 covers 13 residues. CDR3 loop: CASSSRGDYEQYF. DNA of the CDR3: TGTGCCAGCAGCTCCCGGGGGGACTACGAGCAGTACTTC.

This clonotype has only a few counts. CDR3 region: CASSLGESSYNEQFF. In nucleotides, the CDR3 is TGCGCCAGCAGCTTGGGAGAGAGCTCCTACAATGAGCAGTTCTTC. This chain uses TRBV5-1 with TRBJ2-1; D not resolved. This CDR3 is built from 15 residues. Germline V gene sequence: CDR1 SGHRS, CDR2 YFSETQ. V was clipped by 0 bases and J by 0 bases, with 7 bases between them.

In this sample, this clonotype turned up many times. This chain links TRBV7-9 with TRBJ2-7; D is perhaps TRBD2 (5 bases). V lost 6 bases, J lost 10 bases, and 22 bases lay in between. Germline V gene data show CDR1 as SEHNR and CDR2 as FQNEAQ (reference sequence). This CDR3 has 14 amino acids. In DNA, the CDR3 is TGTGCCAGCAGTTCCCAACGGGGTAAGGGCGACCAGTACGTC. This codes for CASSSQRGKGDQYV.

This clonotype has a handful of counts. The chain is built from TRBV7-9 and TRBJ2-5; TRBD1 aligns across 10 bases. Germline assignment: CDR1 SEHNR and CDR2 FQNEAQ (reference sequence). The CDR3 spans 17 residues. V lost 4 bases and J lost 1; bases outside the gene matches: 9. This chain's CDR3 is CASSSPDRGLFQETQYF. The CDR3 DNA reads TGTGCCAGCAGCTCCCCGGACAGGGGGTTGTTCCAAGAGACCCAGTACTTC.

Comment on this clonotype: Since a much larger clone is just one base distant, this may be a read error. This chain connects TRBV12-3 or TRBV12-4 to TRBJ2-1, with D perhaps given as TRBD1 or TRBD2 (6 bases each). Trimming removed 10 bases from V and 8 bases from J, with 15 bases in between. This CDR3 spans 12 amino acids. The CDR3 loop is CAISWGAHEQFF. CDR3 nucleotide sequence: TGTGCCATCAGCTGGGGGGCCCATGAGCAGTTCTTC.

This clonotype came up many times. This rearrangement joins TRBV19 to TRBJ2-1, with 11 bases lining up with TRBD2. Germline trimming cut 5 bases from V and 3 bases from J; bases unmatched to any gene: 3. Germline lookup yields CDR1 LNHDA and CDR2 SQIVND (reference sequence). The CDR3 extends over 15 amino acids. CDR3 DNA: TGTGCCAGTAGTTCGACTAGCGGGGACTACAATGAGCAGTTCTTC. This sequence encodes CASSSTSGDYNEQFF. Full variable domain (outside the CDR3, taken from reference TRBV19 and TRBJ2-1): DGGITQSPKYLFRKEGQNVTLSCEQNLNHDAMYWYRQDPGQGLRLIYYSQIVNDFQKGDIAEGYSVSREKKESFPLTVTSAQKNPTAFYLCASSSTSGDYNEQFFGPGTRLTVL.

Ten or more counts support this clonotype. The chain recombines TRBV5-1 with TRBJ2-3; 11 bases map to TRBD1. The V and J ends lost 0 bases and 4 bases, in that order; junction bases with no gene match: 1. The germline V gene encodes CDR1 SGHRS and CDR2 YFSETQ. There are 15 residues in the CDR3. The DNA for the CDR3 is TGCGCCAGCAGCTTGGAGGGACAGGGGGCAGATACGCAGTATTTT. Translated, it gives CASSLEGQGADTQYF.

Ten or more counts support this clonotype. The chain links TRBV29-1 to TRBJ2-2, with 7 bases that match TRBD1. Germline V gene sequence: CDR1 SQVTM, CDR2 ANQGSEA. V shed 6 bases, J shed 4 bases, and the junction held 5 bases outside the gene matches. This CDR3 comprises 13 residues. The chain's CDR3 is CSVRDRITGELFF. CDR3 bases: TGCAGCGTCCGGGACAGAATCACCGGGGAGCTGTTTTTT.

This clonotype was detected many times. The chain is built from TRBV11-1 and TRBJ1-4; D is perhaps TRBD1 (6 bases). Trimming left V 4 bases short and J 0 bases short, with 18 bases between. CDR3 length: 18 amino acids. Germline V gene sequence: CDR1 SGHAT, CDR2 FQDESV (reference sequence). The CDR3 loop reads CASSSPRAQGSTNEKLFF. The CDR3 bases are TGTGCCAGCAGCTCACCCAGGGCCCAGGGGTCAACTAATGAAAAACTGTTTTTT.

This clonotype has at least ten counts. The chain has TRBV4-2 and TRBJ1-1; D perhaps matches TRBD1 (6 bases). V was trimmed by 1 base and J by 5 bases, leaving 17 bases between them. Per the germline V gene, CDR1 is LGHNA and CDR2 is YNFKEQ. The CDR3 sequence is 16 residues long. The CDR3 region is CASSQAMRDQGTEAFF. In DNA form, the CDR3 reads TGTGCCAGCAGCCAAGCGATGAGGGATCAGGGGACTGAAGCTTTCTTT.

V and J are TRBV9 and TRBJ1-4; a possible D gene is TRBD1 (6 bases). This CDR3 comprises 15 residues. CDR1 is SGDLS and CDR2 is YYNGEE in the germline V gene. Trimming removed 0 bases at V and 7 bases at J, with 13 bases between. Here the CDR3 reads CASSVEGGPGEKLFF. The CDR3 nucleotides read TGTGCCAGCAGCGTAGAGGGGGGCCCAGGTGAAAAACTGTTTTTT.

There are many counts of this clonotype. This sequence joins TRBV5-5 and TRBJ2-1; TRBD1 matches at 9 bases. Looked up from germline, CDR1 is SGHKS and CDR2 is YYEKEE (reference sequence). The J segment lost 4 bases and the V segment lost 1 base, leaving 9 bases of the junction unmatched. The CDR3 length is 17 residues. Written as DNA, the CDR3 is TGTGCCAGCAGCTTGCAACCGGGACAGGGACCTTACAATGAGCAGTTCTTC. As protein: CASSLQPGQGPYNEQFF.

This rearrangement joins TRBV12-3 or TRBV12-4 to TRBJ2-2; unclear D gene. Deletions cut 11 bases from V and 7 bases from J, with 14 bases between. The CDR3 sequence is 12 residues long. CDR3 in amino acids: CAVTYYGGELFF. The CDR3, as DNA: TGTGCCGTCACCTACTACGGCGGGGAGCTGTTTTTT.

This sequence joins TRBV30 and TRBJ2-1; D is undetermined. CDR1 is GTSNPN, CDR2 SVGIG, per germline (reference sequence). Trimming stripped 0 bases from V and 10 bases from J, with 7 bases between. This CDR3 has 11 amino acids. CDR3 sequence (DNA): TGTGCCTGGAGTGTATTTAGGGAGCAGTTCTTC. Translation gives CAWSVFREQFF. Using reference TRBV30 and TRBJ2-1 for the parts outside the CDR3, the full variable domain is SQTIHQWPATLVQPVGSPLSLECTVEGTSNPNLYWYRQAAGRGLQLLFYSVGIGQISSEVPQNLSASRPQDRQFILSSKKLLLSDSGFYLCAWSVFREQFFGPGTRLTVL.

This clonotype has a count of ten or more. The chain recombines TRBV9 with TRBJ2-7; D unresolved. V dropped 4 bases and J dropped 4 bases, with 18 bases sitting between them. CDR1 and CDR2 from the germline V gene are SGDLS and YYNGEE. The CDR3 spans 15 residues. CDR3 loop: CASSPPGSGNYEQYF. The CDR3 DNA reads TGTGCCAGCAGCCCCCCCGGCAGTGGGAATTACGAGCAGTACTTC.

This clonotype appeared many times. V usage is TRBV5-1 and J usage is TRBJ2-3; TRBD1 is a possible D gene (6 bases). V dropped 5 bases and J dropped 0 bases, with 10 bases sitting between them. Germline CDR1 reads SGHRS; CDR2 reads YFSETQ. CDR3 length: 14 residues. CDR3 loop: CASRSGQSTDTQYF. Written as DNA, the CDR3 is TGCGCCAGCAGGTCTGGACAGAGCACAGATACGCAGTATTTT.

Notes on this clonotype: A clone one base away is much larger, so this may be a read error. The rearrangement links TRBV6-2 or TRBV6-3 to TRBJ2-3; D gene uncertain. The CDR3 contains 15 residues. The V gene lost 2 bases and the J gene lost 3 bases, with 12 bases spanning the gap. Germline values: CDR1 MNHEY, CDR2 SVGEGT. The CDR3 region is CASSYRGQETDTQYF. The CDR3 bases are TGTGCCAGCAGTTACAGAGGCCAGGAGACAGATACGCAGTATTTT.

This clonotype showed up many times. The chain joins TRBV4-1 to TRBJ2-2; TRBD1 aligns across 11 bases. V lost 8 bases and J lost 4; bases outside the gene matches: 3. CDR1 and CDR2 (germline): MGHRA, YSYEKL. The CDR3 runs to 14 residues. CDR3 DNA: TGCGCCAGCCGGGGACAGGGGGGCACCGGGGAGCTGTTTTTT. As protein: CASRGQGGTGELFF.

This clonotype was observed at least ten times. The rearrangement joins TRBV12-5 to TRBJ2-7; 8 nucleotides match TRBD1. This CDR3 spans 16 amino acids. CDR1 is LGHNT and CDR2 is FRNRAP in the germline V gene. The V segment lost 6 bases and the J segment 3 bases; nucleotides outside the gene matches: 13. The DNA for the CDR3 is TGTGCTAGTGGCCTAACTAACGGACAGGGTTACTACGAGCAGTACTTC. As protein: CASGLTNGQGYYEQYF.